The clone carrying this T cell receptor beta chain was observed once. The antigen is undetermined. These data are taken from a study of long-term antiretroviral therapy in people with HIV. From germline, CDR1 is SNHLY and CDR2 FYNNEI. The CDR3 is 15 amino acids. Trimming removed 3 bases at V and 3 bases at J, with 13 bases between. Researchers ran immunoSEQ v3.0 at survey level. Sequenced by immunoSEQ multiplex PCR; TCRdb stores in-frame clones only, minus some. Found here are about 13,000 clones, around 80% of them singletons; the top ten hold 15% to 25%. General study findings and limits: After ART, diversity increased yet remained lower than transplant donor controls. Clonotypes expanded prior to ART showed repertoire dominance at all sampled time points.

No donor had fewer than one pre-ART PBMC sample or fewer than two post-ART PBMC samples. Amounts of 1-10 million cryopreserved PBMC were held in the samples before DNA extraction. The sample was unsorted PBMCs, taken 1.3 years before starting antiretroviral therapy. This chain joins TRBV2 and TRBJ2-3, with D maybe TRBD2 (5 bases). This receptor was identified in a man in his forties or fifties with HIV. CDR3 protein: CASSDVTEGTDTQYF. The DNA of the CDR3 is TGTGCCAGCAGTGATGTAACCGAGGGAACAGATACGCAGTATTTT.